The text below deals with one T cell receptor beta chain. Its antigen is unidentified. The data originate from a study of Graves' ophthalmopathy and Graves' hyperthyroidism. Broader study findings: Among thyroid clonotypes expanded above 0.001 frequency, most also appeared in blood.

Exclusion applied to patients with other autoimmune diseases, uncontrolled infections, pregnancy or lactation. A diagnosis was made from clinical symptoms together with serum thyroxine, TRAb, thyroid ultrasound and orbital computed tomography. Isolation of PBMCs was performed using roughly 10 ml of fresh peripheral blood. This CDR3 is built from 11 residues. In germline, CDR1 is DFQATT, CDR2 SNEGSKA (reference sequence). Trimming shortened V by 2 bases and J by 9 bases, and 10 bases separated the two germline ends. CDR3 regions of TCR beta were amplified from RNA transcripts. After a first-round RT-PCR with HTBI primers, a second-round multiplex PCR was run. TCRdb used MiXCR to reprocess the multiplex PCR reads, holding one entry per CDR3 protein. The sample has about 740,000 distinct CDR3 sequences, about 44% seen once.

V usage is TRBV20-1 and J usage is TRBJ1-2; D gene ambiguous. The sequencing input was peripheral blood. The clonotype was recovered from an adult man with Graves' ophthalmopathy. This chain's CDR3 is CSARTRSSYTF. The CDR3 DNA is TGCAGTGCTAGAACCCGGTCCAGCTACACCTTC.